The clone carrying this T cell receptor (beta chain) appeared many times. The data derive from a study of spatial heterogeneity in lung cancer. Study-wide context: The approximately 69 donors had untreated early-stage non-small cell lung cancer. The study sequenced follow-up PBMC samples when they were available, at a median of roughly two years after resection.

CDR1 and CDR2 (germline): MNHEY, SMNVEV (reference sequence). This CDR3 has 11 amino acids. V lost 4 bases and J lost 9, with 7 bases in between. The presence of a unique molecular identifier marked each TCR cDNA molecule. A single record per CDR3 protein comes from TCRdb applying MiXCR to the 5' RACE reads. The table lists roughly 70,000 distinct CDR3 sequences, around 9.3% of them singletons. Regarding time point: blood at routine non-recurrence follow-up after resection. Extraction of whole RNA from tumor, nontumor lung or frozen PBMC preceded unsorted sequencing. The rearrangement joins TRBV27 to TRBJ1-5; D gene ambiguous. The clonotype originates from a female donor with early-stage non-small cell lung cancer. Sequencing used PBMCs, obtained at follow-up. CDR3 loop: CASSSGGPQHF. The CDR3 DNA reads TGTGCCAGCAGTTCCGGAGGGCCCCAGCATTTT.